This T cell receptor beta chain was sequenced during a study of blood T cell repertoires in COVID-19. The repertoire was sequenced with immunoSEQ multiplex PCR; TCRdb's copy has only in-frame clones and lacks some. The table lists 250,000 to 350,000 clones, approximately 84% of them singletons. This CDR3 has 13 amino acids. V shed 2 bases and J shed 5 bases, with 8 bases lying between them. Germline CDR1 is MNHEY and CDR2 is SVGAGI. Sample: peripheral blood. The receptor's source is a woman aged 25-40 years who had recovered from COVID-19. The chain links TRBV6-5 to TRBJ2-3; D possibly corresponds to TRBD2 (5 bases). CDR3 sequence (DNA): TGTGCCAGCAGTTACCGAGGGCAAGATACGCAGTATTTT. Its protein product is CASSYRGQDTQYF.